This T cell receptor (beta chain) derives from a study of T cells in Graves' hyperthyroidism and ophthalmopathy. Study-level points and caveats: Most expanded thyroid clonotypes above 0.001 recurred in blood. Ophthalmopathy could be told apart from stable hyperthyroidism with a 13 V-J model.

Stable Graves' hyperthyroidism denoted no ophthalmopathy progression over 18 months. In patients aged 18 to 65, hyperthyroidism was newly diagnosed, with duration under 2 months. Germline trimming cut 2 bases from V and 5 bases from J; bases unmatched to any gene: 3. The CDR3 has 14 residues. In germline, CDR1 is SGHTS, CDR2 YDEGEE. This clonotype was recorded a few times. Its target is not known. TCR beta CDR3 regions were amplified from RNA transcripts. A set of HTBI primers served as the primers for a first-round RT-PCR of the TCR CDR3. TCRdb re-derived calls from the multiplex PCR reads in MiXCR, one entry per CDR3 protein. The repertoire has about 700,000 distinct CDR3 sequences, approximately 15% of them found once; the top ten carry about 10%.

The clonotype was recovered from a woman in her late teens or twenties with Graves' hyperthyroidism. The chain uses TRBV5-8 and TRBJ1-4; 7 bases align to TRBD1. Sequencing input: blood. CDR3 sequence: CASSFTGQNEKLFF. The CDR3 DNA reads TGTGCCAGCAGCTTTACGGGACAGAATGAAAAACTGTTTTTT.